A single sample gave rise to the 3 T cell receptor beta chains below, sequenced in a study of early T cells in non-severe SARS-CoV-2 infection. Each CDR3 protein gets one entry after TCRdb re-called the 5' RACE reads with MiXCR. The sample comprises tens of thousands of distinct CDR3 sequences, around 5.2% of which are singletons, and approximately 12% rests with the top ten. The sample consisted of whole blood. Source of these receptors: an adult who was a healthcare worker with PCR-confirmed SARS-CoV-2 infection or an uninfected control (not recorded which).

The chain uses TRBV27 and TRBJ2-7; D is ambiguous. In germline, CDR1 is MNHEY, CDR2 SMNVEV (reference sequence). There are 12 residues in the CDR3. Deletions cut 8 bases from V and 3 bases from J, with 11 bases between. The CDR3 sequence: CASSDGIYEQYF. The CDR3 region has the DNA TGTGCCAGCTCCGACGGAATCTACGAGCAGTACTTC.

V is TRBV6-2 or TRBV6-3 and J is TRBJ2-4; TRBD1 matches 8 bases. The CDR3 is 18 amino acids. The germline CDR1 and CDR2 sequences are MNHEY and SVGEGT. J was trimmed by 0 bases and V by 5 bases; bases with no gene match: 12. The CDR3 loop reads CASSLPYTDRGAKNIQYF. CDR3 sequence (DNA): TGTGCCAGCAGTCTACCCTATACCGACAGGGGAGCCAAAAACATTCAGTACTTC.

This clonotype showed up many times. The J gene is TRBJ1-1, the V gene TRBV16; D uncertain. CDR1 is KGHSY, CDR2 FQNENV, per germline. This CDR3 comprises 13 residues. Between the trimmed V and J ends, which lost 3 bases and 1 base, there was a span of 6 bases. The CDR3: CASSQEPNTEAFF. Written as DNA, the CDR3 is TGTGCCAGCAGCCAGGAACCGAACACTGAAGCTTTCTTT.